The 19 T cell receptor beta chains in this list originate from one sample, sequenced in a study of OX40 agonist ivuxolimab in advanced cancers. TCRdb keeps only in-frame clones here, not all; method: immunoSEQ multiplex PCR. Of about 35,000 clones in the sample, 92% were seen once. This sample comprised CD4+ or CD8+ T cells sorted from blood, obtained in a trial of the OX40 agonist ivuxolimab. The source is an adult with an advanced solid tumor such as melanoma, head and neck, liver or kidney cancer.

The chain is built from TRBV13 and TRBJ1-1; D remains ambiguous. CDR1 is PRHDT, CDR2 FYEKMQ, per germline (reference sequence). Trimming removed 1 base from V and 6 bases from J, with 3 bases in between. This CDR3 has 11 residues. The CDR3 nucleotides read TGTGCCAGCAGCTTAGATCCTGAAGCTTTCTTT. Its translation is CASSLDPEAFF.

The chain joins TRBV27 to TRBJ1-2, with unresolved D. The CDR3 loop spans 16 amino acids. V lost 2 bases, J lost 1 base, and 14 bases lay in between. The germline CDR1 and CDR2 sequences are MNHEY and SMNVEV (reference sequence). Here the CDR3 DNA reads TGTGCCAGCAGTTTAGTCGCAGAAAGACTTAACTATGGCTACACCTTC. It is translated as CASSLVAERLNYGYTF.

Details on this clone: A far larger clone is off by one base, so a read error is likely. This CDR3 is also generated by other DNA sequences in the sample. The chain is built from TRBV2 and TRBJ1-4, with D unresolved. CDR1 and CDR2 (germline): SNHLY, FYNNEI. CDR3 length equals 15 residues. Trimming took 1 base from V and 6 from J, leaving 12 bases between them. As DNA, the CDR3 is TGTGCCAGCAGTGAAGGAGATGTGCTAGATGAAAAACTGTTTTTT. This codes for CASSEGDVLDEKLFF.

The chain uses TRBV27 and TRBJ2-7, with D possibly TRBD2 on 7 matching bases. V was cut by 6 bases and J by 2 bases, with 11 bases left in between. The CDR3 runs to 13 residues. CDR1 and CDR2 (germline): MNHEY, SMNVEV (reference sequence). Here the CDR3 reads CASSRGGPYEQYF. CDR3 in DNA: TGTGCCAGCAGCAGGGGAGGGCCCTACGAGCAGTACTTC.

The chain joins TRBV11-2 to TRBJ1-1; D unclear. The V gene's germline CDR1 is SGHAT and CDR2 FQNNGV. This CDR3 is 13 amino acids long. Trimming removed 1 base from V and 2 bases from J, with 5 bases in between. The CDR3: CASSLVINTEAFF. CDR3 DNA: TGTGCCAGCAGCTTAGTCATAAACACTGAAGCTTTCTTT.

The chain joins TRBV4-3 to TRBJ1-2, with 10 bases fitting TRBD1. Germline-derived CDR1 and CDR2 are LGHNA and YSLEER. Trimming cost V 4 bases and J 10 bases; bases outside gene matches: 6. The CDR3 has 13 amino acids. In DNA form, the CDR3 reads TGCGCCAGCAGCCTGGAGGGGACAGGGGACTACACCTTC. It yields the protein CASSLEGTGDYTF.

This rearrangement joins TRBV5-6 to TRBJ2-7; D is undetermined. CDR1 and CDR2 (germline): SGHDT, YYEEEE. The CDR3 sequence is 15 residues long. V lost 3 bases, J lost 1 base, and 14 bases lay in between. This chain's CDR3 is CASSSSASNSYEQYF. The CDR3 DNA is TGTGCCAGCAGCTCCTCGGCTAGTAATTCCTACGAGCAGTACTTC.

This chain's CDR3 is CSVGSGISYEQFF. The CDR3, as DNA: TGCAGCGTTGGCAGCGGGATCAGCTATGAGCAGTTCTTC. The chain joins TRBV29-1 to TRBJ2-1, with TRBD2 matching over 7 bases. Germline CDR1 and CDR2: SQVTM and ANQGSEA. The V and J ends lost 4 bases and 8 bases, in that order; junction bases with no gene match: 8. The CDR3 extends over 13 amino acids.

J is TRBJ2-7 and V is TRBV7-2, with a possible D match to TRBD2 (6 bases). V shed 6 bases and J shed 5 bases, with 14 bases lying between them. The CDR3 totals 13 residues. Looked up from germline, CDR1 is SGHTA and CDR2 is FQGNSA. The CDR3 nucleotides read TGTGCCAGCAGTCCGGGGCTAGCGAACGAGCAGTACTTC. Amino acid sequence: CASSPGLANEQYF.

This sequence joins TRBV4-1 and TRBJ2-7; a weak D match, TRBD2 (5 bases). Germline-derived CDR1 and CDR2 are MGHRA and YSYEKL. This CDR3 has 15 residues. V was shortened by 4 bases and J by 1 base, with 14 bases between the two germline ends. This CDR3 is CASSRESRESYEQYF. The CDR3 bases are TGCGCCAGCAGCCGCGAGAGTCGGGAATCCTACGAGCAGTACTTC.

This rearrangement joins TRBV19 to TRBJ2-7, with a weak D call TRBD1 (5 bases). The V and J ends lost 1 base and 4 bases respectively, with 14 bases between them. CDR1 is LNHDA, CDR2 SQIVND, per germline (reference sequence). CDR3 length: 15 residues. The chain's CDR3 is CASSIGGGPEYEQYF. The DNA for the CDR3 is TGTGCCAGTAGTATAGGGGGCGGACCCGAATACGAGCAGTACTTC.

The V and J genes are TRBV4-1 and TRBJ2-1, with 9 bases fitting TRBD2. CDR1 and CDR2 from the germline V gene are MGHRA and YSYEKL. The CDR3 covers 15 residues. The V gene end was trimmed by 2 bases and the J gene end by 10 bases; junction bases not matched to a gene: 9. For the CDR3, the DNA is TGCGCCAGCAGCCAACCGGCTAGCGGGATTAGCGAGCAGTTCTTC. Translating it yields CASSQPASGISEQFF.

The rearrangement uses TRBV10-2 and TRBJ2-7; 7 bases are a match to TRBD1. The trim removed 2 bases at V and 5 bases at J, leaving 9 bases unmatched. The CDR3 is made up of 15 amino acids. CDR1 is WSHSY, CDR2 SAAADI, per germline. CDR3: CASSERLTTGDEQYF. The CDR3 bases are TGCGCCAGCAGTGAGCGACTAACCACAGGGGACGAGCAGTACTTC.

CDR3: CASSLGPGQGPLNYGYTF. In DNA form, the CDR3 reads TGTGCCAGCAGCTTAGGGCCGGGACAGGGCCCTCTGAACTATGGCTACACCTTC. V and J are TRBV11-1 and TRBJ1-2; 9 positions agree with TRBD1. The CDR3 sequence is 18 residues long. V shed 1 base and J 2 bases; nucleotides not matched to a gene: 11. CDR1 and CDR2 (germline): SGHAT, FQDESV (reference sequence).

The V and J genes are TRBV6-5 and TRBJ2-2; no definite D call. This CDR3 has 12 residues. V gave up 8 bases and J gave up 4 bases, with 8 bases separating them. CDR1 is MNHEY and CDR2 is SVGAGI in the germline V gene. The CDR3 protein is CASGQSTGELFF. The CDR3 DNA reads TGTGCCAGCGGGCAGAGCACCGGGGAGCTGTTTTTT.

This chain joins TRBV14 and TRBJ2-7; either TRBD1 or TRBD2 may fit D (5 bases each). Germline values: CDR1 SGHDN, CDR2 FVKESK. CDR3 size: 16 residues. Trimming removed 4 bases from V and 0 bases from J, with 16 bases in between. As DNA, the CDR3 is TGTGCCAGCAGCCCTGGGGCGGGCTACAGCTCCTACGAGCAGTACTTC. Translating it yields CASSPGAGYSSYEQYF.

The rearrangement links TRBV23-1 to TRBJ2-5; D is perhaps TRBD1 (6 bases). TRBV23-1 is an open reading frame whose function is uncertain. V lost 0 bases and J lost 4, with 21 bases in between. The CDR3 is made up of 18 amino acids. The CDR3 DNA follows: TGCGCCAGCAGTCAATCGAATGCAGGGGAAAAGTTTCGAGAGACCCAGTACTTC. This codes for CASSQSNAGEKFRETQYF.

CDR3 sequence: CASSYENSYEQYF. The CDR3 nucleotides read TGTGCCAGCAGTTACGAGAACTCCTACGAGCAGTACTTC. This chain joins TRBV6-6 and TRBJ2-7; D call uncertain. V gave up 2 bases and J gave up 0 bases, with 5 bases separating them. This CDR3 comprises 13 residues. Germline V gives CDR1 MNHNY, CDR2 SVGAGI (reference sequence).

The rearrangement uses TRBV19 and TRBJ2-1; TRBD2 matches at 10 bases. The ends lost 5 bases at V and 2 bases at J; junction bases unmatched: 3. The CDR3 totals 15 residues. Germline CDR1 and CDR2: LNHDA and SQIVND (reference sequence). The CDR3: CASSRTSGTYNEQFF. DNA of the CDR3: TGTGCCAGTAGTCGGACTAGCGGTACCTACAATGAGCAGTTCTTC.